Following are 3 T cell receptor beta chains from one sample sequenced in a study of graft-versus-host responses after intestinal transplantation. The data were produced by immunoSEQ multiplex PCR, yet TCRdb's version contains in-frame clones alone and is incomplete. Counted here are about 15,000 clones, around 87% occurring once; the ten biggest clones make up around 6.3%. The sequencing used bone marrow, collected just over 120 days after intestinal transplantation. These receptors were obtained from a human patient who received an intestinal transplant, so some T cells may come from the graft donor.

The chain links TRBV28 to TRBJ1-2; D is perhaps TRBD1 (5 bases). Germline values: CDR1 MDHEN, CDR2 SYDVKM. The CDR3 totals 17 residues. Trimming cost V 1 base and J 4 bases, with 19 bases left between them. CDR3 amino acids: CASSLYRRDPISYGYTF. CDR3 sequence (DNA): TGTGCCAGCAGTTTATACAGGAGGGATCCCATTAGCTATGGCTACACCTTC.

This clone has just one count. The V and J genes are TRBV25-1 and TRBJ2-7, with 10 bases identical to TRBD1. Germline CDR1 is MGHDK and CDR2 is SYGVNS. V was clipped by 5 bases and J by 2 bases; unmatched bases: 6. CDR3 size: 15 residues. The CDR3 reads CASSPGTGVPYEQYF. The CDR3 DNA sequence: TGTGCCAGCAGTCCGGGGACAGGGGTCCCCTACGAGCAGTACTTC.

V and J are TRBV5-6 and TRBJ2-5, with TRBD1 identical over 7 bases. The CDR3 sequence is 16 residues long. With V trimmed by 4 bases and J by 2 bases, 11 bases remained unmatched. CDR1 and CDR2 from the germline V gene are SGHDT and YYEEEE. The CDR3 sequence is CASSSGIQGRQETQYF. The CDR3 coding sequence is TGTGCCAGCAGCAGCGGAATACAGGGGCGGCAAGAGACCCAGTACTTC.